This TCR beta chain was sequenced for a study of cytotoxic CD8 clonotypes in ibrutinib-treated CLL. V was clipped by 0 bases and J by 5 bases, with 11 bases between them. This CDR3 region has 14 residues. Germline V gene lookup returns CDR1 SGDLS and CDR2 YYNGEE. This clone was seen a handful of times. The method was immunoSEQ multiplex PCR; TCRdb's version includes in-frame clones alone and lacks a portion of them. The sample records 25,000 to 30,000 clones, less than 60% being singletons. The TCR beta libraries used around 2 micrograms of genomic DNA that came from cryopreserved PBMCs. Sequenced here: PBMCs, sampled before ibrutinib treatment. The chain uses TRBV9 and TRBJ2-5; no clear D. The receptor was derived from a human donor with chronic lymphocytic leukemia. CDR3 DNA sequence: TGTGCCAGCAGCGTAGACTACCGAGAGGAGACCCAGTACTTC. Protein: CASSVDYREETQYF.